This entry lists 5 T cell receptor beta chains sequenced from one sample in a study of blood T cell repertoires in COVID-19. Here immunoSEQ multiplex PCR was the method, and the copy in TCRdb shows in-frame clones only, minus some. The profile covers some 240,000 clones, with 75% to 85% appearing a single time and about 1.5% taken by the ten largest. Specimen: peripheral blood. The receptor set was obtained from a woman in her thirties or forties who had recovered from COVID-19.

This chain joins TRBV30 and TRBJ1-4, with 9 bases lining up with TRBD1. With 1 base clipped from V and 2 bases from J, the junction kept 5 bases outside the gene matches. The CDR3 spans 16 residues. Germline CDR1 is GTSNPN and CDR2 is SVGIG (reference sequence). The CDR3 nucleotides are TGTGCCTGGAGTGGACAGGGGGATCGTACTAATGAAAAACTGTTTTTT. Protein sequence: CAWSGQGDRTNEKLFF.

The J gene is TRBJ2-1, the V gene TRBV11-2; 12 nucleotides line up with TRBD2. The CDR3 has 18 amino acids. V lost 3 bases, J lost 1 base, and 7 bases stayed unmatched. Germline CDR1 is SGHAT and CDR2 is FQNNGV. Written as DNA, the CDR3 is TGTGCCAGCAGCTTTCCTAGCGGGGGGGTATCATCCTACAATGAGCAGTTCTTC. Translated: CASSFPSGGVSSYNEQFF.

This clone was detected once. The rearrangement joins TRBV4-2 to TRBJ2-1, with TRBD2 matching over 8 bases. The V and J ends lost 2 bases and 8 bases, in that order; junction bases with no gene match: 17. The CDR3 spans 18 residues. The germline CDR1 and CDR2 sequences are LGHNA and YNFKEQ. The CDR3 loop is CASSQPAGAGGPVDEQFF. CDR3 DNA: TGTGCCAGCAGCCAACCCGCCGGGGCGGGGGGCCCCGTTGATGAGCAGTTCTTC.

The chain combines TRBV7-2 with TRBJ2-7, with 10 bases identical to TRBD2. The ends lost 4 bases at V and 1 base at J; junction bases unmatched: 13. Germline-derived CDR1 and CDR2 are SGHTA and FQGNSA. The CDR3 is 18 residues long. In DNA, the CDR3 is TGTGCCAGCAGCTCCAACCGCCTGACTAGCGGGCTGTCCTACGAGCAGTACTTC. Translating gives CASSSNRLTSGLSYEQYF. The complete variable domain, with remaining parts taken from reference TRBV7-2 and TRBJ2-7, reads GAGVSQSPSNKVTEKGKDVELRCDPISGHTALYWYRQSLGQGLEFLIYFQGNSAPDKSGLPSDRFSAERTGGSVSTLTIQRTQQEDSAVYLCASSSNRLTSGLSYEQYFGPGTRLTVT.

The rearrangement uses TRBV3-1 (or the pseudogene TRBV3-2) and TRBJ2-7, with TRBD2 matching over 8 bases. V lost 4 bases, J lost 4 bases, and 6 bases stayed unmatched. The germline gives CDR1 LGHDT, CDR2 YNNKEL (reference sequence). The CDR3 length is 14 residues. For the CDR3, the DNA is TGTGCCAGCAGCCCGCGCGGGGGGCGTTACGAGCAGTACTTC. This encodes CASSPRGGRYEQYF.